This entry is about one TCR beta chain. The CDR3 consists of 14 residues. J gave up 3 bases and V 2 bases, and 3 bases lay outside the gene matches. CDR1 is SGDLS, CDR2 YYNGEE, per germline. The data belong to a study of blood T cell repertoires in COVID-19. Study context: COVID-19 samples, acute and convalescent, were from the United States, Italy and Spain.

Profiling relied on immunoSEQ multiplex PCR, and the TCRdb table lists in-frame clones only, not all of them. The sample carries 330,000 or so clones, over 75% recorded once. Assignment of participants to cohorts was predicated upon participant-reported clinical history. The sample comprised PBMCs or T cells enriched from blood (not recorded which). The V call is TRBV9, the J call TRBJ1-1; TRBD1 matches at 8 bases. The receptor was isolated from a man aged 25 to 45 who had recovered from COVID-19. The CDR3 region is CASSVRGPDTEAFF. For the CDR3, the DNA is TGTGCCAGCAGCGTCAGGGGGCCCGACACTGAAGCTTTCTTT.